This T cell receptor (beta chain) is from a study of T cell responses to AZD1222 COVID-19 vaccine. Notes on the study in general: Spike-specific TCR depth and breadth grew after two AZD1222 doses. Of the AZD1222 recipients, only five to seven were seropositive at baseline. Donors, mostly white British, included more females; clonal diversity was possibly underestimated.

Only in-frame clones appear in the TCRdb table, and some are missing; sequencing was by immunoSEQ multiplex PCR. The sample includes about 150,000 clones, roughly 92% seen only once; the top ten take 2.3%. The CDR3 is 16 residues long. CDR1 is MNHEY, CDR2 SMNVEV, per germline (reference sequence). Losses at the gene ends were 4 bases for V and 4 bases for J; bases not matched to a gene: 7. Concerning this clone: What it binds is unknown.

The sample here was peripheral blood, taken on day 0 of AZD1222 vaccination. The receptor was derived from an adult in good health. The gene calls are TRBV27 and TRBJ2-2; 9 nucleotides agree with TRBD1. This CDR3 is CASSSKDRGSTGELFF. The CDR3 DNA is TGTGCCAGCAGTTCGAAGGACAGGGGAAGCACCGGGGAGCTGTTTTTT.